These 15 T cell receptor beta chains were sequenced from one sample in a study of neurological immune-mediated disorders. MiXCR, run by TCRdb on the 5' RACE reads, gives a single entry per CDR3 protein. The data hold 70,000 to 95,000 distinct CDR3 sequences, with roughly 15% observed a single time. The sample taken for sequencing was PBMCs. These receptors were collected from a woman aged 45 to 65 in good health.

In this sample, this clonotype turned up many times. The chain employs TRBV5-5 and TRBJ2-1, with D tentatively TRBD1 (6 bases). V lost 4 bases and J lost 0, with 14 bases in between. CDR3 size: 16 residues. Per germline, CDR1 SGHKS and CDR2 YYEKEE (reference sequence). DNA for the CDR3: TGTGCCAGCAGCGTCGACAGGTCTAGCTCCTACAATGAGCAGTTCTTC. It codes for CASSVDRSSSYNEQFF.

In its sample, this clonotype was seen many times. The CDR3 region has the DNA TGTGCCACTACGGGACAGCCGAACACTGAAGCTTTCTTT. It specifies CATTGQPNTEAFF. V usage is TRBV10-3 and J usage is TRBJ1-1; TRBD1 matches at 7 bases. Germline V gene sequence: CDR1 ENHRY, CDR2 SYGVKD. The V and J ends lost 10 bases and 1 base, in that order; junction bases with no gene match: 6. The CDR3 runs to 13 residues.

Ten or more counts support this clonotype. The CDR3 DNA reads as TGTGCCAGCAGTTCGCTTTACGAGCAGTACTTC. It specifies CASSSLYEQYF. This rearrangement joins TRBV28 to TRBJ2-7, with D uncertain. The CDR3 is 11 residues long. CDR1 and CDR2 from the germline V gene are MDHEN and SYDVKM. V lost 4 bases to trimming and J lost 4 bases, with 5 bases between them.

This clonotype was detected many times. CDR3 DNA sequence: TGCAGTGCTGGCGGGGGGGAAAACTACGAGCAGTACTTC. This encodes CSAGGGENYEQYF. The rearrangement joins TRBV20-1 to TRBJ2-7; 9 bases are shared with TRBD2. There are 13 residues in the CDR3. Germline V lookup: CDR1 DFQATT, CDR2 SNEGSKA (reference sequence). The V gene end was trimmed by 5 bases and the J gene end by 3 bases; junction bases not matched to a gene: 5.

The table lists this clonotype with many counts. This chain joins TRBV5-1 and TRBJ2-3; no clear D gene. V was shortened by 5 bases and J by 2 bases, with 21 bases between the two germline ends. This CDR3 region has 17 residues. The germline V gene has CDR1 SGHRS and CDR2 YFSETQ. This CDR3 reads CASSPPPRGPHTDTQYF. The CDR3 nucleotides are TGCGCCAGCAGTCCCCCTCCCCGTGGACCCCACACAGATACGCAGTATTTT.

This clonotype was counted once. The chain couples TRBV11-2 to TRBJ2-1; D not resolved. CDR3 length equals 19 residues. Germline V CDR1 and CDR2: SGHAT, FQNNGV. The V end lost 3 bases, the J end lost 0 bases, and 21 bases lay between the germline ends. The CDR3 sequence: CASSLGWKVVNTSYNEQFF. DNA for the CDR3: TGTGCCAGCAGCTTGGGTTGGAAGGTGGTAAACACCTCCTACAATGAGCAGTTCTTC. Together with reference TRBV11-2 and TRBJ2-1, the CDR3 gives the full variable domain: EAGVAQSPRYKIIEKRQSVAFWCNPISGHATLYWYQQILGQGPKLLIQFQNNGVVDDSQLPKDRFSAERLKGVDSTLKIQPAKLEDSAVYLCASSLGWKVVNTSYNEQFFGPGTRLTVL.

This rearrangement joins TRBV5-1 to TRBJ1-1; no clear D. The V gene lost 2 bases and the J gene lost 1 base, with 9 bases spanning the gap. Germline lookup yields CDR1 SGHRS and CDR2 YFSETQ. The CDR3 covers 14 residues. CDR3 residues: CASSFRSGNTEAFF. The CDR3 bases are TGCGCCAGCAGCTTTCGATCAGGGAACACTGAAGCTTTCTTT.

This chain links TRBV6-1 with TRBJ1-2; no clear D. This CDR3 is built from 14 residues. V gave up 1 base and J gave up 4 bases, with 10 bases separating them. Germline-derived CDR1 and CDR2 are MNHNS and SASEGT. The CDR3 DNA reads as TGTGCCAGCAGTGAAGGGTCGTCACTCTATGGCTACACCTTC. This encodes CASSEGSSLYGYTF.

This clonotype was counted at least ten times. The V gene is TRBV29-1, the J gene TRBJ2-2; tentatively, D is TRBD2 (5 bases). Trimming removed 5 bases from V and 3 bases from J, with 13 bases in between. The CDR3 totals 14 residues. The germline V gene encodes CDR1 SQVTM and CDR2 ANQGSEA. The CDR3 DNA follows: TGCAGCGTTCGATCCGGGGTTGACACCGGGGAGCTGTTTTTT. Protein sequence: CSVRSGVDTGELFF.

This clonotype was recorded many times. The chain links TRBV20-1 to TRBJ2-3; the match to TRBD2 covers 10 bases. Germline trimming cut 0 bases from V and 4 bases from J; bases unmatched to any gene: 10. The CDR3 is 17 amino acids. Looked up from germline, CDR1 is DFQATT and CDR2 is SNEGSKA (reference sequence). CDR3 nucleotides: TGCAGTGCTAGAGATCTGGGAGTAGCGGGGGGACCAGATACGCAGTATTTT. Protein: CSARDLGVAGGPDTQYF.

This clonotype was seen repeatedly, ten times or more. The rearrangement joins TRBV5-1 to TRBJ1-5; tentative D call: TRBD1 (5 bases). The CDR3 covers 13 residues. The V gene lost 4 bases and the J gene lost 4 bases, with 9 bases spanning the gap. CDR1 is SGHRS and CDR2 is YFSETQ in the germline V gene. In DNA, the CDR3 is TGCGCCAGCAGCCGAACAGGAAATCAGCCCCAGCATTTT. Translating gives CASSRTGNQPQHF.

This clonotype was detected ten times or more. The chain carries TRBV5-1 and TRBJ2-7; D gene uncertain. Deletions cut 4 bases from V and 3 bases from J, with 11 bases between. This CDR3 region has 13 residues. Germline CDR1 and CDR2: SGHRS and YFSETQ. DNA for the CDR3: TGCGCCAGCAGCCCCGACCCTTACTACGAGCAGTACTTC. It encodes CASSPDPYYEQYF.

This clonotype was found many times. The rearrangement links TRBV28 to TRBJ2-4, with D possibly TRBD1 on 6 matching bases. This CDR3 region has 14 residues. V was cut by 2 bases and J by 4 bases, with 9 bases left in between. Germline loops: CDR1 MDHEN, CDR2 SYDVKM. The CDR3 here is CASSLPGAKNIQYF. The CDR3 DNA sequence: TGTGCCAGCAGTTTACCAGGGGCTAAAAACATTCAGTACTTC.

The J gene is TRBJ2-5, the V gene TRBV6-1; D may match TRBD1 or TRBD2 (6 bases each). There are 12 residues in the CDR3. The V gene's germline CDR1 is MNHNS and CDR2 SASEGT. CDR3 amino acids: CISSSRGDNPYF. CDR3 DNA: TGTATCAGCAGCTCGAGGGGGGACAACCCGTACTTC.

This clonotype was counted ten times or more. The chain is built from TRBV3-1 and TRBJ1-1; tentative D call: TRBD1 (5 bases). Germline-derived CDR1 and CDR2 are LGHDT and YNNKEL (reference sequence). This CDR3 region has 18 residues. Trimming removed 0 bases at V and 1 base at J, with 18 bases between. CDR3 sequence reads: CASSQEVGAGRPNTEAFF. CDR3 nucleotide sequence: TGTGCCAGCAGCCAAGAGGTAGGGGCAGGGAGACCGAACACTGAAGCTTTCTTT.